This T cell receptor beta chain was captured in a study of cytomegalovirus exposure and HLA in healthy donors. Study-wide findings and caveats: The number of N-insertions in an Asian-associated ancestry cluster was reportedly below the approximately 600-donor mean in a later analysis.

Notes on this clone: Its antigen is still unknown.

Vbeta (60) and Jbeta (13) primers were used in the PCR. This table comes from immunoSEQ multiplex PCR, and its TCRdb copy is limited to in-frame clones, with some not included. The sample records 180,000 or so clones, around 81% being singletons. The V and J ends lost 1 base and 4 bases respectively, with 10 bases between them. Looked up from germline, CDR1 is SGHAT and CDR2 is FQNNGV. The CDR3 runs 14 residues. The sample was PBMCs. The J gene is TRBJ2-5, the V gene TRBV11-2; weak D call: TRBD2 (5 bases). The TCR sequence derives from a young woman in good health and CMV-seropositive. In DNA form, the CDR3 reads TGTGCCAGCAGCTTAGCCCGGACTGGAGAGACCCAGTACTTC. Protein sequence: CASSLARTGETQYF.